The 21 T cell receptor beta chains listed next were all sequenced from one sample in a study of T cell repertoires in cytomegalovirus infection. Each CDR3 protein gets one entry after TCRdb re-called the reads with MiXCR. This sample yields fewer than 950,000 distinct CDR3 sequences, of which 32% are seen a single time; 12% belongs to the top ten. These receptors have no identified antigens. The sample was cultured CD8+ T cells from PBMCs, taken from culture after CMV antigen stimulation. These receptors all stem from a human donor in good health (CMV status not recorded). Some clones in this sample may be carry-over from other donors' samples.

V gene TRBV6-5 combines with J gene TRBJ2-3; D gene uncertain. The ends were cut back, 5 bases at V and 2 bases at J, with 20 bases in the middle. The germline gives CDR1 MNHEY, CDR2 SVGAGI. This CDR3 region has 17 residues. CDR3 nucleotide sequence: TGTGCCAGCAGTGAATATTATACCCACTCGCTCACAGATACGCAGTATTTT. This sequence encodes CASSEYYTHSLTDTQYF.

This clonotype has a single count. This sequence joins TRBV9 and TRBJ2-6, with D tentatively TRBD2 (6 bases). This CDR3 has 17 residues. Trimming shortened V by 4 bases and J by 0 bases, and 14 bases separated the two germline ends. CDR1 is SGDLS and CDR2 is YYNGEE in the germline V gene. For the CDR3, the DNA is TGTGCCAGCAGCCTGGGACTGGGAAGCTCTGGGGCCAACGTCCTGACTTTC. This translates into CASSLGLGSSGANVLTF.

In nucleotides, the CDR3 is TGTGCCAGCAGTCAGGCCCCGGCGAGGGAGACCCAGTACTTC. Residues: CASSQAPARETQYF. The rearrangement uses TRBV27 and TRBJ2-5; D is uncertain. V lost 5 bases and J lost 5, with 15 bases in between. Germline V gene data show CDR1 as MNHEY and CDR2 as SMNVEV (reference sequence). The CDR3 covers 14 residues.

This clonotype was seen many times. This chain links TRBV7-8 with TRBJ1-5; D is unclear. V was trimmed by 2 bases and J by 3 bases, leaving 11 bases between them. The CDR3 loop spans 15 amino acids. Germline V gene data show CDR1 as SGHVS and CDR2 as FQNEAQ. CDR3 residues: CASSLFGGSNQPQHF. In DNA form, the CDR3 reads TGTGCCAGCAGCTTATTCGGTGGGTCCAATCAGCCCCAGCATTTT.

This chain links TRBV28 with TRBJ2-2, with TRBD2 matching over 10 bases. Germline V gene data show CDR1 as MDHEN and CDR2 as SYDVKM. The CDR3 loop spans 19 amino acids. The J segment lost 0 bases and the V segment lost 5 bases, leaving 12 bases of the junction unmatched. CDR3 protein: CASSQRGIAGGPNTGELFF. The CDR3 DNA reads as TGTGCCAGCAGTCAACGGGGGATAGCGGGGGGTCCGAACACCGGGGAGCTGTTTTTT.

V usage is TRBV20-1 and J usage is TRBJ1-2; 8 bases match TRBD1. Germline V gene sequence: CDR1 DFQATT, CDR2 SNEGSKA (reference sequence). The CDR3 has 12 amino acids. The V segment lost 3 bases and the J segment 8 bases; nucleotides outside the gene matches: 5. CDR3 region: CSASGQGRGYTF. CDR3 nucleotide sequence: TGCAGTGCTAGTGGACAGGGTAGGGGCTACACCTTC.

This clonotype was recorded a few times. The chain combines TRBV27 with TRBJ1-2; weak D call: TRBD1 (5 bases). Between the trimmed V and J ends, which lost 0 bases and 4 bases, there was a span of 9 bases. The V gene's germline CDR1 is MNHEY and CDR2 SMNVEV (reference sequence). The CDR3 contains 14 residues. The chain's CDR3 is CASSLSGGGYGYTF. CDR3 bases: TGTGCCAGCAGTTTATCGGGGGGGGGCTATGGCTACACCTTC.

In this sample, this clonotype turned up many times. The rearrangement uses TRBV7-9 and TRBJ1-1; 7 nucleotides line up with TRBD1. CDR3 size: 13 residues. J gave up 1 base and V 6 bases, and 2 bases lay outside the gene matches. Germline V lookup: CDR1 SEHNR, CDR2 FQNEAQ (reference sequence). The CDR3 nucleotides read TGTGCCAGCAGTCGACAGGGGAACACTGAAGCTTTCTTT. It specifies CASSRQGNTEAFF.

The CDR3 coding sequence is TGTGCCAGCAGTGGGGATAGGGGTCACGGCTACGAGCAGTACTTC. This translates into CASSGDRGHGYEQYF. V usage is TRBV2 and J usage is TRBJ2-7, with TRBD1 as a possible D gene (5 bases). V was clipped by 4 bases and J by 3 bases, with 16 bases between them. CDR1 is SNHLY, CDR2 FYNNEI, per germline. The length of the CDR3 is 15 residues.

V and J are TRBV11-2 and TRBJ2-3, with 15 bases matching TRBD2. Germline CDR1 SGHAT, CDR2 FQNNGV. This CDR3 is 16 amino acids long. Trimming removed 4 bases from V and 4 bases from J; junction bases left unmatched: 3. Here the CDR3 DNA reads TGTGCCAGCAGCTGGACTAGCGGGGGGGTCGCAGATACGCAGTATTTT. It is translated as CASSWTSGGVADTQYF.

This clonotype was found a few times. The genes are TRBV7-6 and TRBJ2-7; tentative D call: TRBD1 (6 bases). The CDR3 runs to 13 residues. The germline V and J ends were trimmed by 4 bases and 2 bases, with 9 bases remaining between them. The germline CDR1 and CDR2 sequences are SGHVS and FNYEAQ. CDR3 DNA sequence: TGTGCCAGCAGCTCACAGGGTCCCTACGAGCAGTACTTC. As protein: CASSSQGPYEQYF.

Many counts were recorded for this clonotype. The rearrangement links TRBV6-6 to TRBJ2-5; 11 nucleotides align to TRBD2. The CDR3 is 17 amino acids. Germline CDR1 MNHNY, CDR2 SVGAGI (reference sequence). V gave up 0 bases and J gave up 4 bases; unmatched junction bases: 7. The CDR3 nucleotides are TGTGCCAGCAGTTACTCGATGTCTAGCGGGGGGTTAGAGACCCAGTACTTC. This encodes CASSYSMSSGGLETQYF.

The V call is TRBV12-3 or TRBV12-4, the J call TRBJ2-1; no clear D. The CDR3 consists of 13 residues. The V end lost 5 bases, the J end lost 8 bases, and 13 bases lay between the germline ends. CDR3 sequence reads: CASSPDARDEQFF. CDR3 in DNA: TGTGCCAGCAGTCCGGACGCAAGGGATGAGCAGTTCTTC.

The V gene is TRBV6-5, the J gene TRBJ1-2; TRBD1 might be the D (5 bases). Germline lookup yields CDR1 MNHEY and CDR2 SVGAGI. The CDR3 contains 14 residues. The V end lost 0 bases, the J end lost 6 bases, and 11 bases lay between the germline ends. DNA for the CDR3: TGTGCCAGCAGTTACTCCGGGACTAATCATGGCTACACCTTC. Translated, it gives CASSYSGTNHGYTF.

This clonotype occurred a few times. The genes are TRBV7-9 and TRBJ2-5; no firm D call. The CDR3 consists of 14 residues. Germline V gives CDR1 SEHNR, CDR2 FQNEAQ (reference sequence). V shed 6 bases and J shed 2 bases, with 13 bases lying between them. In DNA form, the CDR3 reads TGTGCCAGCAGTAGGCTAGGGCAGCAAGAGACCCAGTACTTC. Its translation: CASSRLGQQETQYF.

This clonotype came up a few times. The gene calls are TRBV7-9 and TRBJ2-1; 9 positions agree with TRBD1. The germline V gene encodes CDR1 SEHNR and CDR2 FQNEAQ (reference sequence). Unmatched junction bases numbered 2, after V lost 5 bases and J lost 0 bases. This CDR3 has 15 amino acids. CDR3 sequence reads: CASSQQGASYNEQFF. CDR3 DNA: TGTGCCAGCAGCCAACAGGGGGCCTCCTACAATGAGCAGTTCTTC.

Comment on this clonotype: This may come from a read error, since a much larger clone is one base off. This rearrangement joins TRBV7-6 to TRBJ1-1; 8 bases are shared with TRBD1. Germline V lookup: CDR1 SGHVS, CDR2 FNYEAQ. The CDR3 consists of 16 residues. Here the CDR3 DNA reads TGTGTCAGCAGCCCAACTCGGACAGGGACGGGCACTGAAGCTTTCTTT. It translates to CVSSPTRTGTGTEAFF.

The chain couples TRBV15 to TRBJ2-3; D not resolved. The CDR3 is 14 amino acids. The germline CDR1 and CDR2 sequences are LNHNV and YYDKDF (reference sequence). V was clipped by 1 base and J by 2 bases, with 7 bases between them. CDR3 region: CATSRVPSTDTQYF. The CDR3 coding sequence is TGTGCCACCAGCAGAGTCCCTTCCACAGATACGCAGTATTTT. Variable domain in full (rest from reference TRBV15 and TRBJ2-3): DAMVIQNPRYQVTQFGKPVTLSCSQTLNHNVMYWYQQKSSQAPKLLFHYYDKDFNNEADTPDNFQSRRPNTSFCFLDIRSPGLGDTAMYLCATSRVPSTDTQYFGPGTRLTVL.

The J gene is TRBJ2-3, the V gene TRBV5-5; TRBD2 might be the D (5 bases). This CDR3 comprises 16 residues. CDR1 SGHKS and CDR2 YYEKEE come from the germline V gene (reference sequence). V was shortened by 3 bases and J by 0 bases, with 14 bases between the two germline ends. In nucleotides, the CDR3 is TGTGCCAGCAGCTCTAATGAGGGCCTAAGCACAGATACGCAGTATTTT. This gives the protein CASSSNEGLSTDTQYF.

This clonotype has ten or more counts. The chain has TRBV6-5 and TRBJ2-1; D possibly matches TRBD1 or TRBD2 (6 bases each). Trimming left V 0 bases short and J 4 bases short, with 16 bases between. Looked up from germline, CDR1 is MNHEY and CDR2 is SVGAGI. The CDR3 consists of 17 residues. CDR3 DNA sequence: TGTGCCAGCAGTTACTCCGACCCGGGGGACACATACAATGAGCAGTTCTTC. It encodes CASSYSDPGDTYNEQFF.

The V gene is TRBV27, the J gene TRBJ1-1; 7 positions match TRBD1. The germline V gene encodes CDR1 MNHEY and CDR2 SMNVEV (reference sequence). Trimming at V came to 9 bases and at J to 1 base, leaving 8 bases not matched to a gene. CDR3 length: 14 residues. CDR3 protein: CASNKAGGNTEAFF. The CDR3 DNA reads TGTGCCAGTAACAAGGCAGGGGGGAACACTGAAGCTTTCTTT.